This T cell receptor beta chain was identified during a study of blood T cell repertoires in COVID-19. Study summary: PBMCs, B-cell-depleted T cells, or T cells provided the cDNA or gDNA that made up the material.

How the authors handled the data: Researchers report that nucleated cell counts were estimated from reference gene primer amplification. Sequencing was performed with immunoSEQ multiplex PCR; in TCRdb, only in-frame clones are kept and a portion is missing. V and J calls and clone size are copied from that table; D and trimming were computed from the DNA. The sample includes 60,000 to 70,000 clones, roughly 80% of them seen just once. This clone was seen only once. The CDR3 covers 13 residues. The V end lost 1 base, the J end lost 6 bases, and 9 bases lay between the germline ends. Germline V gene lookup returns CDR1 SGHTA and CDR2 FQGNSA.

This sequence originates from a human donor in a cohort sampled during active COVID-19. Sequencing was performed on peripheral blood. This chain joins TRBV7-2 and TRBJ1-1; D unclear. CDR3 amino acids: CASSLVATAEAFF. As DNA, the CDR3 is TGTGCCAGCAGCTTAGTTGCAACGGCTGAAGCTTTCTTT.